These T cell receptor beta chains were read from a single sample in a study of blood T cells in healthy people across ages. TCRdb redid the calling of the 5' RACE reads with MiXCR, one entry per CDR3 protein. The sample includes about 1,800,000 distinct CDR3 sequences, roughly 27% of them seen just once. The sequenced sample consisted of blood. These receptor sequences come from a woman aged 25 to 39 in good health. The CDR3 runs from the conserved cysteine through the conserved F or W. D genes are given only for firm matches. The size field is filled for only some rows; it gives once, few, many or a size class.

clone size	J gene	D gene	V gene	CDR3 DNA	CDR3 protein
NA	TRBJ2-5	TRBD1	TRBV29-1	TGCAGCGTTGTCGGACAGGGCCTGTACCAAGAGACCCAGTACTTC	CSVVGQGLYQETQYF
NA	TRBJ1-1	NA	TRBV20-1	TGCAGTGCTAGAGATAGAGAGGCTGAAGCTTTCTTT	CSARDREAEAFF
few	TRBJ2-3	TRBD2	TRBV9	TGTGCCAGCAGCGGCGGTCTAGCGGGGGCGGTAGATACGCAGTATTTT	CASSGGLAGAVDTQYF
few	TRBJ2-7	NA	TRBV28	TGTGCCAGCAGTCCCGTCGTGGACCACGAGCAGTACTTC	CASSPVVDHEQYF
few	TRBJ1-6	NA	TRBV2	TGTGCCAGCAGTGCGACGCGGCAGGGGTATAATTCACCCCTCCACTTT	CASSATRQGYNSPLHF
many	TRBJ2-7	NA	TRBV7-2	TGTGCCAGCATCAAAACGAGCGGATCCTACGAGCAGTACTTC	CASIKTSGSYEQYF
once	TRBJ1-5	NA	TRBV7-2	TGTGCCGGCAGCTTAGGCGGTGGGCATACAAATCAGCCCCAGCATTTT	CAGSLGGGHTNQPQHF
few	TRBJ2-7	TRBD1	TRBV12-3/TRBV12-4	TGTGCCAGCAAGCCGGGACAGGGATACAATGAGCAGTACTTC	CASKPGQGYNEQYF
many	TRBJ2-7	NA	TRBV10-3	TGTGCCATCAGTTACAATGACGAGCAGTACTTC	CAISYNDEQYF
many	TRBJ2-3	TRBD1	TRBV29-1	TGCGGGTGGACAGGGGGCACAGATACGCAGTATTTT	CGWTGGTDTQYF
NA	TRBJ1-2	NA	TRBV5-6	TGTGCCAGCAGCTCAGTCGCCTCAGGAAACTATGGCTACACCTTC	CASSSVASGNYGYTF
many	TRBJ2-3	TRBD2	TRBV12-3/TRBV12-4	TGTGCCAGCAGCCCCTCGGGGACTAGCGTCGTTACGCAGTATTTT	CASSPSGTSVVTQYF
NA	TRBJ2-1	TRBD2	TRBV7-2	TGTGCCAGCAGCACAGGACTAGCAGCTGAGCAGTTCTTC	CASSTGLAAEQFF
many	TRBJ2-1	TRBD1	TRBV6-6	TGTGCCAGCAGCGACAGGGGAAGCTCCTACAATGAGCAGTTCTTC	CASSDRGSSYNEQFF
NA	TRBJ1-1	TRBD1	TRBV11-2	TGTGCCAGCAGCTTACAACAGGGGGGTGGTACTGAAGCTTTCTTT	CASSLQQGGGTEAFF
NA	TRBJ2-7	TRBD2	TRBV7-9	TGTGCCAGCAGCGGACCCGGGGGGACCTACGAGCAGTACTTC	CASSGPGGTYEQYF
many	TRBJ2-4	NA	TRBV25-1	TGTGCCAGCAGTGAGGCAGGGGAAAACATTCAGTACTTC	CASSEAGENIQYF
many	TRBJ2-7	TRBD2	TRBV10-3	TGTGCCATCAGTGACCCGAGCGGGAGGGCGGCCTACGAGCAGTACTTC	CAISDPSGRAAYEQYF
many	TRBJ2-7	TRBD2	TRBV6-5	TGTGCCAGCAGTTACCTCCTGAGCGGGGGCTCCTACGAGCAGTACTTC	CASSYLLSGGSYEQYF
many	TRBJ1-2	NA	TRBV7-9	TGTGCCAGCAGCTCACTCGGTGGAGGGGCGCAGATTGTCTACACCTTC	CASSSLGGGAQIVYTF
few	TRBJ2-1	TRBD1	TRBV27	TGTGCCAGCAGTTTACAGGGGGCTCAACATGAGCAGTTCTTC	CASSLQGAQHEQFF
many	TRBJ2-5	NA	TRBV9	TGTGCCAGCAGCGTAGACGGGGTGCAAGAGACCCAGTACTTC	CASSVDGVQETQYF
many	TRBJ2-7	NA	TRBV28	TGTGCCAGCAGTCCGCCCGGGGCCTTATACGAGCAGTACTTC	CASSPPGALYEQYF
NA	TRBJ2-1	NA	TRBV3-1	TGTGCCAGCAGGATTACCGGGACTGGAGGCAATGAGCAGTTCTTC	CASRITGTGGNEQFF
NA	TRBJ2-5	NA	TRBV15	TGTGCCACCAGCAGGGACAGACCTCTTAGACTCCAAGAGACCCAGTACTTC	CATSRDRPLRLQETQYF
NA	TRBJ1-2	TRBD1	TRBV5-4	TGTGCCAGCAGCTTGACCCCGGGACAGGGGACGCGAGGCTACACCTTC	CASSLTPGQGTRGYTF
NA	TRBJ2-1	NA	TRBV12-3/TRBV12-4	TGTGCCAGCCGGGACCATTGCAATGAGCAGTTCTTC	CASRDHCNEQFF
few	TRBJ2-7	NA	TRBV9	TGTGCCAGCAGCGTAGCGATTAAACCGTACGAGCAGTACTTC	CASSVAIKPYEQYF
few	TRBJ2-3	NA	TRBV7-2	TGTGCCAGCAGCCGTACCGTAAACCCTCCGACAGATACGCAGTATTTT	CASSRTVNPPTDTQYF
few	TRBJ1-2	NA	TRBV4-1	TGCGCCAGCAGGGACACCGGGCCCCCCTATGGCTACACCTTC	CASRDTGPPYGYTF